Detailed here is one T cell receptor (beta chain). No antigen is known for it. Here immunoSEQ multiplex PCR was the method, and the copy in TCRdb shows in-frame clones only, minus some. The sample has around 150,000 clones, approximately 95% seen once. The CDR3 sequence is 12 residues long. Germline CDR1 is KGHDR and CDR2 is SFDVKD. The V end was cut by 2 bases, the J end by 9 bases, with 7 bases between. This sample is part of a study of T cell responses to AZD1222 COVID-19 vaccine. Study-wide findings and caveats: Across spike, vaccine-associated CD4 TCRs were found, dominant at 160-218 and 743-854. Possibly, clonal diversity was underestimated; donors were largely white British and included more females.

The sequence was obtained from an adult who received the AZD1222 COVID-19 vaccine. The sequencing used peripheral blood, collected 28 days after the second AZD1222 dose. The chain links TRBV24-1 to TRBJ2-1; no reliable D call. CDR3 coding DNA: TGTGCCACCAGTGATTGGGTGGGTGAGCAGTTCTTC. Translated: CATSDWVGEQFF.